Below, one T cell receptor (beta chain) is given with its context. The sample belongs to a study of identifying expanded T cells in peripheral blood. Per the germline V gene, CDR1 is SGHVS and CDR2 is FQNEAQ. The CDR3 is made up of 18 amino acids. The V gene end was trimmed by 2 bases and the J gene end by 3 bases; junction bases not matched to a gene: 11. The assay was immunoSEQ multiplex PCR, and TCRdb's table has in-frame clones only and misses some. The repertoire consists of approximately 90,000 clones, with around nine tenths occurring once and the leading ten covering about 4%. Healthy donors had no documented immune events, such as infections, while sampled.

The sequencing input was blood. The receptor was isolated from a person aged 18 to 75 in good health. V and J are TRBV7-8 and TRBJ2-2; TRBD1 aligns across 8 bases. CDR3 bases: TGTGCCAGCAGCTTATCTATTAGGACAGGGTCGTACACCGGGGAGCTGTTTTTT. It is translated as CASSLSIRTGSYTGELFF.